This TCR beta chain was identified in a study of shared clonotypes between healthy human individuals. Background on the study: Those who served as donors were a couple of women and three men between the ages of 18 and 49.

This clone has a single count. V was clipped by 5 bases and J by 1 base, with 17 bases between them. From germline, CDR1 is SGHTA and CDR2 FQGTGA. The CDR3 has 16 amino acids. Sorted-subset replicate PCR reactions were performed with approximately 0.2 ug DNA, corresponding to roughly 29,000 T cell genomes. The authors' processing: Junction-only sequences without quality scores were provided by ImmunoSEQ, so filtering was different. Produced via immunoSEQ multiplex PCR; TCRdb's table is partial and in-frame only. D and trimming come from the DNA, and the V and J calls and clone size come from that table. The table lists under 1,100,000 clones, around 82% of them singletons. The donors, all of them Caucasian adults, lived in Nashville, Tennessee.

The chain recombines TRBV7-3 with TRBJ2-5; TRBD1 is a possible D gene (6 bases). This clonotype originated in a man in his late teens or twenties in good health. Some clones in this sample may be carry-over from other donors' samples. Sequencing was carried out using memory CD4+ T cells from PBMCs. This sample's subset: CD45RA-negative fraction. The DNA of the CDR3 is TGTGCCAGCAGCGCCCCGCCGGGACACCTCCAAGAGACCCAGTACTTC. It codes for CASSAPPGHLQETQYF.